This entry features one T cell receptor beta chain sequence. Its antigen remains unidentified. The sample comes from a study of cytomegalovirus exposure and HLA in healthy donors. PCR employed 60 Vbeta and 13 Jbeta primers. The repertoire was sequenced with immunoSEQ multiplex PCR; TCRdb's copy has only in-frame clones and lacks some. The listing records tens of thousands of clones. The CDR3 length is 14 residues. J gave up 6 bases and V 4 bases, and 7 bases lay outside the gene matches. Looked up from germline, CDR1 is SGHRS and CDR2 is YFSETQ. General observations from the study: A previous analysis found most TCR beta V segments productive roughly 87% or roughly 30% of the time. Sequencing likely produced, as an artifact, a cluster of highly shared sequence variants.

Specimen: PBMCs. The rearrangement links TRBV5-1 to TRBJ2-1; 7 bases are shared with TRBD1. The sequence was obtained from a female donor in good health and CMV-seronegative. CDR3 in amino acids: CASSEGQRGNEQFF. CDR3 sequence (DNA): TGCGCCAGCAGCGAGGGACAGCGTGGCAATGAGCAGTTCTTC.